This entry concerns a single T cell receptor (beta chain). This clonotype was detected many times. The antigen this receptor binds is unknown. One base away there is no much larger clone; base qualities are not given. This sample is drawn from a study of Graves' ophthalmopathy and Graves' hyperthyroidism (dated by TCRdb to 2016 to 2018). Looking at the study overall: Peripheral blood was collected at initial diagnosis, before any treatment. TCR beta repertoire signatures were used to distinguish Graves' ophthalmopathy from Graves' hyperthyroidism and to predict progression to ophthalmopathy. Following sample collection, hyperthyroidism patients were given methimazole at a starting dose of 30 mg daily, and ophthalmopathy patients were given high-dose intravenous methylprednisolone. In six or seven hyperthyroidism patients, the T-cell repertoires found in thyroid tissue were compared with those found in blood. In total, 135 blood samples were TCR-sequenced: 40 to 45 ophthalmopathy, some 75 hyperthyroidism and roughly 17 hyperthyroidism-to-ophthalmopathy patients. An independent validation cohort comprised 18 hyperthyroidism patients and about 16 patients who later progressed from hyperthyroidism to ophthalmopathy. To explore V-J signatures that distinguish ophthalmopathy from hyperthyroidism, a discovery set of 100 patients was enrolled, made up of 43 with ophthalmopathy and some 58 with stable hyperthyroidism.

Patients with ophthalmopathy had moderately to severely active disease, with a Clinical Activity Score of 3 or more, a NOSPECS grade of 4 or more, and a disease duration of less than 3 months. Patients with other autoimmune diseases, uncontrolled infections, pregnancy or lactation were excluded from the study. Clinical symptoms, serum thyroxine, TRAb, thyroid ultrasound and orbital computed tomography formed the basis of the diagnosis. Using Ficoll-Paque density gradient centrifugation, PBMCs were isolated from 9 to 10 ml of fresh peripheral blood. Trizol reagent was used to extract the total RNA, and its quality was then checked on an Agilent 2100 Bioanalyzer. V was cut back by 6 bases and J by 6 bases, leaving a gap of 15 bases between them. The cysteine opens and the phenylalanine closes a CDR3 of 15 amino acids. Kept here is only the CDR3 DNA, which spans 45 bases and is read in frame from base 1. The germline V gene yields ENHRY for CDR1 and SYGVKD for CDR2.

Beyond this particular receptor, the publication reports: Most expanded thyroid clonotypes with a frequency above 0.001 also appeared in blood, which suggests that blood repertoires may reflect the immune response in the thyroid. Ophthalmopathy was separated from stable hyperthyroidism by the 13-signature model with just under 90% sensitivity and 81% to 83% specificity in cross-validation and with 80%/75% in the test set. Sample size was not predetermined statistically, and investigators were not blinded to group allocation. In validation, the model predicted ophthalmopathy progression with roughly 68% sensitivity and 72.22% specificity; some 13 predicted patients were CT-confirmed with GO in a median of 6.5 months.

For repertoire sequencing, TCR beta CDR3 regions were amplified from RNA transcripts. A first-round RT-PCR used HTBI primers with the Qiagen OneStep RT-PCR kit, followed by a second-round multiplex PCR, size selection and purification. Libraries were sequenced on an Illumina HiSeq2000 using paired-end 100 bp reads. Per the authors' processing: SOAPnuke was used to process the reads, throwing out any read that had adapters, had uncalled bases, had a mean Phred below 15, or lacked an exact constant-primer or identifier match. COPE v1.2.5 was used to merge the high-quality paired reads. Unique nucleotide sequences were defined as clonotypes and aligned to IMGT TRB V, D and J references using MiTCR v1.1. The analysis was limited to V-J combinations with a frequency above 0.0001, which together covered just over 98% of the repertoires. For each V-J combination, a TCR clonal expansion and chaos score was defined as F50 clonal expansion divided by the chaos observed in the TCRdist matrix. Welch's t-statistics and random forest were used to narrow the features down to over ten V-J combinations, which were then fed into a naive Bayes classifier. The similarity between thyroid and blood repertoires was quantified using the Morisita-Horn index. TCRdb itself trimmed the public reads at Q25 with fastp, ran MiXCR and retained productive beta chains. CDR3 protein duplicates are merged, each entry listing the most common genes and DNA. The V and J calls come from TCRdb's annotation, not from the publication. The sample table records almost 750,000 distinct CDR3 sequences; roughly 40% of these occur just once. The ten biggest clones cover around 40% of the sample.

The rearranged chain carries TRBV10-3 and TRBJ1-6; the D gene is perhaps TRBD1, from 5 matching bases. The receptor was isolated from an adult man with Graves' ophthalmopathy. Sequencing was carried out using peripheral blood. The CDR3 reads CAISDSPDSNSPLHF. The DNA sequence follows: TGTGCCATCAGCGACAGCCCGGACTCTAATTCACCCCTCCACTTT.